Sequencing of this T cell receptor (beta chain) was carried out in a study of neurological immune-mediated disorders. This CDR3 is built from 15 residues. Germline CDR1 and CDR2: SGHRS and YFSETQ. V was pared by 0 bases and J by 3 bases, with 9 bases between. This clonotype was recorded many times. The cDNA was synthesized by 5'RACE incorporating 10-nucleotide random UMIs. TCRdb called the 5' RACE reads again in MiXCR, with one record for every CDR3 protein. Of some 48,000 distinct CDR3 sequences in the sample, 10% were seen once. The V call is TRBV5-1, the J call TRBJ1-4; D gene unclear. Sequenced sample: PBMCs. The receptor's source is a woman in her thirties or forties with HTLV-1-associated myelopathy (HAM/TSP). The CDR3 spells CASSLESTSNEKLFF. In nucleotides, the CDR3 is TGCGCCAGCAGCTTGGAGTCGACGTCTAATGAAAAACTGTTTTTT.